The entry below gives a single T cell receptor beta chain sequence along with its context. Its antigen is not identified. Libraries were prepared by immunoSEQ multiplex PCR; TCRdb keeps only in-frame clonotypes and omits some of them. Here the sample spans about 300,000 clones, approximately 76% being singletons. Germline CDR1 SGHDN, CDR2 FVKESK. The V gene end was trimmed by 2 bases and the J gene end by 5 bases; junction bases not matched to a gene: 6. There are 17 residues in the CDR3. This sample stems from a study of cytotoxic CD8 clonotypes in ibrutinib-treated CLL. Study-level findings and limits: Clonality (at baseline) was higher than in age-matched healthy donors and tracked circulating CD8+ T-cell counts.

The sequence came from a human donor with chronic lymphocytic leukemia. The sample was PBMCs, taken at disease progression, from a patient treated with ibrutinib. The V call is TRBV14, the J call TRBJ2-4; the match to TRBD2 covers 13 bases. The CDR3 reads CASSQIPGLAGENIQYF. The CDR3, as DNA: TGTGCCAGCAGCCAAATCCCCGGACTAGCGGGAGAAAACATTCAGTACTTC.